A selection of T cell receptor beta chains follows, all from one sample in a study of blood T cell repertoires in COVID-19. Method: immunoSEQ multiplex PCR; TCRdb's copy keeps in-frame clones and lacks some. The sample shows roughly 250,000 clones, just over 90% of them seen only once. Sequencing input: PBMCs or T cells enriched from blood (not recorded which). The receptors were sampled from a young woman who had recovered from COVID-19. Each CDR3 is given with its conserved first and last residue. Each record gives: CDR3 length, V gene, clone size, D gene, J gene, CDR3 protein, CDR3 DNA. D genes are given only for firm matches. Some rows have no size entry. The others give once, few or many, or a class for an expanded clone.

14	TRBV7-8	NA	NA	TRBJ1-2	CASSFRSGYDGYTF	TGTGCCAGCAGCTTCAGGTCGGGGTACGATGGCTACACCTTC
15	TRBV9	few	TRBD1	TRBJ1-6	CASSLGQGTGSPLHF	TGTGCCAGCAGCCTCGGACAGGGAACTGGTTCACCCCTCCACTTT
15	TRBV2	NA	NA	TRBJ2-6	CASSQDSSGANVLTF	TGTGCCAGCAGCCAGGATAGCTCTGGGGCCAACGTCCTGACTTTC
14	TRBV19	once	NA	TRBJ1-5	CASSTDRLNQPQHF	TGTGCCAGTAGTACAGACAGATTAAATCAGCCCCAGCATTTT
17	TRBV7-6	few	TRBD2	TRBJ2-1	CASSLGPRGLAGLEQFF	TGTGCCAGCAGCTTAGGGCCTCGGGGACTAGCGGGGCTTGAGCAGTTCTTC
14	TRBV30	NA	NA	TRBJ2-7	CASIGTFSSYEQYF	TGTGCCTCCATAGGGACATTTAGCTCCTACGAGCAGTACTTC
14	TRBV9	NA	NA	TRBJ1-6	CASSVEAENSPLHF	TGTGCCAGCAGCGTAGAGGCGGAGAATTCACCCCTCCACTTT
18	TRBV7-9	NA	NA	TRBJ2-3	CASSTILHSNSGSDTQYF	TGTGCCAGCAGCACCATTCTTCACTCGAACAGCGGGTCAGATACGCAGTATTTT
19	TRBV4-1	NA	TRBD2	TRBJ2-7	CASSLSRTSGRAAPYEQYF	TGCGCCAGCAGCCTTTCCCGGACTAGCGGGAGGGCCGCCCCGTACGAGCAGTACTTC
16	TRBV2	NA	TRBD1	TRBJ1-5	CASSVGTGGSNQPQHF	TGTGCCAGCAGTGTGGGGACAGGCGGTTCCAATCAGCCCCAGCATTTT
14	TRBV12-5	NA	NA	TRBJ1-2	CASGLDLFNYGYTF	TGTGCTAGTGGCTTAGATCTATTTAACTATGGCTACACCTTC
14	TRBV29-1	NA	NA	TRBJ1-3	CSVVPDRSGNTIYF	TGCAGCGTTGTCCCGGACAGATCTGGAAACACCATATATTTT
17	TRBV7-9	NA	NA	TRBJ2-5	CASSPFEGFGIQETQYF	TGTGCCAGCAGCCCCTTTGAGGGCTTTGGGATCCAAGAGACCCAGTACTTC
13	TRBV12-3/TRBV12-4	NA	NA	TRBJ1-2	CASSLERNYGYTF	TGTGCCAGCAGTTTGGAGCGTAACTATGGCTACACCTTC
13	TRBV6-1	NA	NA	TRBJ1-5	CASSEGRAEAQHF	TGTGCCAGCAGTGAAGGCAGGGCTGAGGCCCAGCATTTT
15	TRBV9	NA	TRBD2	TRBJ2-3	CASSTSGGATDTQYF	TGTGCCAGCAGCACTAGCGGGGGGGCCACAGATACGCAGTATTTT
18	TRBV7-2	NA	TRBD2	TRBJ2-5	CASSWSSLAGAAQETQYF	TGTGCCAGCAGCTGGAGCAGTTTAGCGGGGGCCGCCCAAGAGACCCAGTACTTC
15	TRBV3-1/TRBV3-2	NA	TRBD2	TRBJ2-5	CASSQPREGGKTQYF	TGTGCCAGCAGCCAACCGCGGGAGGGCGGGAAGACCCAGTACTTC
13	TRBV28	NA	NA	TRBJ1-1	CASSFRTDTEAFF	TGTGCCAGCAGTTTCCGGACAGACACTGAAGCTTTCTTT
13	TRBV9	NA	NA	TRBJ1-1	CASSPETRREAFF	TGTGCCAGCAGCCCGGAGACGAGGCGGGAAGCTTTCTTT
14	TRBV25-1	once	NA	TRBJ2-7	CASSDQSPFYEQYF	TGTGCCAGCAGTGACCAGTCTCCCTTCTACGAGCAGTACTTC
16	TRBV19	NA	TRBD1	TRBJ1-5	CASSILEQGRHQPQHF	TGTGCCAGTAGTATACTCGAACAGGGGCGGCATCAGCCCCAGCATTTT
13	TRBV19	NA	NA	TRBJ2-5	CASSPWIGETQYF	TGTGCCAGTAGTCCATGGATCGGGGAGACCCAGTACTTC
12	TRBV7-9	NA	NA	TRBJ1-6	CASSLRDSPLHF	TGTGCCAGCAGTCTCAGGGATTCACCCCTCCACTTT
15	TRBV6-2/TRBV6-3	NA	NA	TRBJ2-3	CASSLLASLTDTQYF	TGTGCCAGCAGCCTCCTAGCGTCATTGACAGATACGCAGTATTTT
18	TRBV4-2	NA	TRBD2	TRBJ2-1	CASSQVERTSGRHNEQFF	TGTGCCAGCAGCCAAGTTGAGCGGACTAGCGGGAGGCACAATGAGCAGTTCTTC
13	TRBV7-3	NA	TRBD1	TRBJ2-1	CASSYDRDNEQFF	TGTGCCAGCAGTTACGACAGGGACAATGAGCAGTTCTTC
17	TRBV28	NA	NA	TRBJ1-3	CASSLVGGRGSGNTIYF	TGTGCCAGCAGTTTGGTTGGCGGCCGGGGCTCTGGAAACACCATATATTTT
12	TRBV6-5	NA	NA	TRBJ1-1	CASSYGHAEAFF	TGTGCCAGCAGTTACGGACACGCAGAAGCTTTCTTT
12	TRBV19	once	NA	TRBJ2-5	CASSIGEETQYF	TGTGCCAGTAGTATAGGAGAAGAGACCCAGTACTTC
13	TRBV25-1	NA	NA	TRBJ2-1	CAANSGDYNEQFF	TGTGCCGCCAACTCGGGGGACTACAATGAGCAGTTCTTC
15	TRBV7-6	NA	TRBD2	TRBJ2-1	CASSLLAGAYNEQFF	TGTGCCAGCAGCCTACTAGCGGGAGCCTACAATGAGCAGTTCTTC
11	TRBV20-1	once	TRBD2	TRBJ2-7	CSAGGAYEQYF	TGCAGTGCCGGGGGGGCCTACGAGCAGTACTTC
14	TRBV9	NA	NA	TRBJ2-1	CASSFGGNYNEQFF	TGTGCCAGCAGCTTCGGCGGCAACTACAATGAGCAGTTCTTC
15	TRBV7-9	NA	TRBD1	TRBJ1-4	CASSLGGTANEKLFF	TGTGCCAGCAGCTTAGGAGGGACAGCAAATGAAAAACTGTTTTTT
16	TRBV28	NA	NA	TRBJ1-5	CASPPGRGIYNQPQHF	TGTGCCAGCCCCCCAGGGAGGGGGATATACAATCAGCCCCAGCATTTT
15	TRBV24-1	NA	NA	TRBJ2-1	CATSVGGLTYNEQFF	TGTGCCACCAGTGTGGGGGGGCTCACCTACAATGAGCAGTTCTTC
13	TRBV2	NA	NA	TRBJ1-2	CASSASKSYGYTF	TGTGCCAGCAGTGCGAGTAAGTCCTATGGCTACACCTTC
12	TRBV12-3/TRBV12-4	NA	NA	TRBJ2-4	CASSLTVDIQYF	TGTGCCAGCAGCCTGACAGTTGACATTCAGTACTTC
18	TRBV21-1	NA	NA	TRBJ1-2	CASSKPGTERSKVGGYTF	TGTGCCAGCAGCAAACCCGGGACAGAGCGCTCCAAGGTGGGTGGCTACACCTTC
14	TRBV10-3	NA	TRBD2	TRBJ2-1	CAISDGLASNEQFF	TGTGCCATCAGTGACGGACTAGCTTCCAATGAGCAGTTCTTC
11	TRBV24-1	NA	NA	TRBJ2-5	CATSDPKTQYF	TGTGCCACCAGTGACCCAAAGACCCAGTACTTC
14	TRBV5-6	NA	NA	TRBJ2-1	CASSLELVYNEQFF	TGTGCCAGCAGCTTGGAGTTAGTCTACAATGAGCAGTTCTTC
14	TRBV3-1/TRBV3-2	NA	NA	TRBJ1-1	CASSQDPGNTEAFF	TGTGCCAGCAGCCAAGATCCGGGTAACACTGAAGCTTTCTTT
16	TRBV28	NA	TRBD1	TRBJ1-2	CASSLGQGARNYGYTF	TGTGCCAGCAGTTTGGGTCAGGGGGCGCGAAACTATGGCTACACCTTC
15	TRBV7-8	NA	TRBD2	TRBJ2-7	CASSFTSGRAEGQYF	TGTGCCAGCAGCTTCACTAGCGGGAGGGCCGAGGGGCAGTACTTC
13	TRBV29-1	NA	TRBD1	TRBJ1-6	CSVLDRANSPLHF	TGCAGCGTTTTGGACAGGGCTAATTCACCCCTCCACTTT
14	TRBV27	NA	NA	TRBJ2-7	CASSSAGGPYEQYF	TGTGCCAGCAGTTCAGCCGGGGGGCCCTACGAGCAGTACTTC
15	TRBV27	NA	NA	TRBJ1-1	CASSLSRVQHTEAFF	TGTGCCAGCAGTTTATCGCGAGTACAGCACACTGAAGCTTTCTTT
13	TRBV5-4	NA	NA	TRBJ1-2	CASSLGRVGGYTF	TGTGCCAGCAGCTTGGGCAGGGTGGGTGGCTACACCTTC
14	TRBV5-4	once	NA	TRBJ2-5	CASSLRQNGETQYF	TGTGCCAGCAGCTTAAGACAGAACGGGGAGACCCAGTACTTC
19	TRBV15	NA	TRBD2	TRBJ2-2	CATSRDHAPGTSGRGELFF	TGTGCCACCAGCAGAGATCACGCACCCGGGACTAGCGGGAGGGGGGAGCTGTTTTTT
13	TRBV28	NA	TRBD1	TRBJ1-5	CASGTGGTQPQHF	TGTGCCAGCGGGACAGGGGGCACTCAGCCCCAGCATTTT
17	TRBV11-3	NA	TRBD1	TRBJ1-1	CASSSRDRPTMNTEAFF	TGTGCCAGCTCAAGCCGGGACAGGCCAACCATGAACACTGAAGCTTTCTTT
11	TRBV20-1	NA	NA	TRBJ1-4	CSVQVNEKLFF	TGCAGTGTACAGGTTAATGAAAAACTGTTTTTT
13	TRBV18	NA	NA	TRBJ2-5	CASSSQAQETQYF	TGTGCCAGCTCCTCTCAGGCTCAAGAGACCCAGTACTTC
14	TRBV6-5	NA	NA	TRBJ2-2	CASRGSSNTGELFF	TGTGCCAGCAGAGGGAGTTCGAACACCGGGGAGCTGTTTTTT